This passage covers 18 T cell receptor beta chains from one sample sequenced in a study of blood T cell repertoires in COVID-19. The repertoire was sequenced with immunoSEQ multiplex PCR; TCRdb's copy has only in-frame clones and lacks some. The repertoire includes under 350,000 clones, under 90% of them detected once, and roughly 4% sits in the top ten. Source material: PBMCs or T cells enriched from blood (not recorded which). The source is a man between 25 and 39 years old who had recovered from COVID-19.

This CDR3 is CASSATSLADSYNEQFF. The CDR3 bases are TGTGCCAGTTCGGCAACATCATTAGCGGACTCCTACAATGAGCAGTTCTTC. The chain carries TRBV5-4 and TRBJ2-1; D is perhaps TRBD2 (6 bases). Germline assignment: CDR1 SGHNT and CDR2 YYREEE (reference sequence). This CDR3 has 17 amino acids. The V gene lost 8 bases and the J gene lost 0 bases, with 21 bases spanning the gap.

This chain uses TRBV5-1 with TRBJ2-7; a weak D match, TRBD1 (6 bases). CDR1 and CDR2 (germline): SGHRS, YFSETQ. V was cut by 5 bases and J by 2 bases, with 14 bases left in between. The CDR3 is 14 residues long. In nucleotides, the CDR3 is TGCGCCAGCAGGCTCGGGACACGGGCCTACGAGCAGTACTTC. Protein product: CASRLGTRAYEQYF.

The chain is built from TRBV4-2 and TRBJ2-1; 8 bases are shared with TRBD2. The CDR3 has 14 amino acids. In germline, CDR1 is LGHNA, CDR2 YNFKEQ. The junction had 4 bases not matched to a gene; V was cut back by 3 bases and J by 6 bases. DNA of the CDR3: TGTGCCAGCAGCCAGGCCACTAGCGGCAATGAGCAGTTCTTC. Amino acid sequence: CASSQATSGNEQFF.

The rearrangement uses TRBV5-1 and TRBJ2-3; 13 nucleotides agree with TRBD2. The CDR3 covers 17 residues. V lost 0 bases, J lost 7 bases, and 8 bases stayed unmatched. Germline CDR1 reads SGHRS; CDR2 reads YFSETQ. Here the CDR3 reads CASSLGLAGGLTNTQYF. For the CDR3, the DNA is TGCGCCAGCAGCTTGGGACTAGCGGGGGGCCTCACGAATACGCAGTATTTT.

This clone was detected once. The CDR3 loop reads CASSFEGGDGYGYTF. The DNA of the CDR3 is TGTGCCAGCAGTTTTGAAGGGGGGGACGGCTATGGCTACACCTTC. V is TRBV27 and J is TRBJ1-2, with a possible D match to TRBD1 (6 bases). This CDR3 contains 15 residues. Trimming took off 3 bases at V and 4 bases at J, with 15 bases between the two ends. Looked up from germline, CDR1 is MNHEY and CDR2 is SMNVEV (reference sequence).

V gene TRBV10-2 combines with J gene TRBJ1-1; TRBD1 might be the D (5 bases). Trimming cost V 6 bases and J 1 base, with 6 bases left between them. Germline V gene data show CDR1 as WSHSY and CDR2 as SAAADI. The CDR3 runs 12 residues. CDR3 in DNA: TGCGCCAGCAGAGGACAGAACACTGAAGCTTTCTTT. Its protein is CASRGQNTEAFF.

The CDR3 region is CASSLGWTSGSGGELFF. The CDR3 region has the DNA TGTGCCAGCAGCTTAGGGTGGACTAGCGGGAGTGGCGGGGAGCTGTTTTTT. The rearrangement joins TRBV11-3 to TRBJ2-2, with 13 bases matching TRBD2. The CDR3 has 17 amino acids. Losses at the gene ends were 1 base for V and 7 bases for J; bases not matched to a gene: 6. CDR1 and CDR2 from the germline V gene are SGHNT and YENEEA.

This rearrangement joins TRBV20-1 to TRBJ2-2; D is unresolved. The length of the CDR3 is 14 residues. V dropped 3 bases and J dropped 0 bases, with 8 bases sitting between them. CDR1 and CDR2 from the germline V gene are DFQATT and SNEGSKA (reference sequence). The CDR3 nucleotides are TGCAGTGCTAGTTGGAGCGCGAACACCGGGGAGCTGTTTTTT. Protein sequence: CSASWSANTGELFF.

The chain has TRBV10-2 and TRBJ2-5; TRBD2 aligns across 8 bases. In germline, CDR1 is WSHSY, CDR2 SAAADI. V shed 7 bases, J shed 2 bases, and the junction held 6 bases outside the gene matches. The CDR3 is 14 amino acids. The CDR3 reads CASTRSGAQETQYF. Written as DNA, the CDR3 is TGCGCCAGCACCCGTAGCGGGGCGCAAGAGACCCAGTACTTC.

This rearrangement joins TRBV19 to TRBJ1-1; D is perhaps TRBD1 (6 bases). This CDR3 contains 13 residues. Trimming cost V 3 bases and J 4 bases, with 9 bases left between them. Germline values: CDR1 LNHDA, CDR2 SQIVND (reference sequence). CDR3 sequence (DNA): TGTGCCAGTAGTATGGGAGGGGGCACTGAAGCTTTCTTT. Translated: CASSMGGGTEAFF.

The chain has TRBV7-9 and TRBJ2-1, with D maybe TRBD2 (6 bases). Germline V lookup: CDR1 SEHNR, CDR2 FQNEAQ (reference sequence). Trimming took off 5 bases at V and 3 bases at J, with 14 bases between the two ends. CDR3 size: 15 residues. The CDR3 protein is CASSPPAGSYNEQFF. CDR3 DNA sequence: TGTGCCAGCAGCCCGCCAGCGGGCAGCTACAATGAGCAGTTCTTC.

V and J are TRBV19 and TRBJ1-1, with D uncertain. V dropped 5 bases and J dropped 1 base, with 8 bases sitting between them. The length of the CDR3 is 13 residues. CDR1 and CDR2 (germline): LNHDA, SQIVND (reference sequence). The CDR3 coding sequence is TGTGCCAGTAGTCAGGTCAGGAACACTGAAGCTTTCTTT. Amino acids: CASSQVRNTEAFF.

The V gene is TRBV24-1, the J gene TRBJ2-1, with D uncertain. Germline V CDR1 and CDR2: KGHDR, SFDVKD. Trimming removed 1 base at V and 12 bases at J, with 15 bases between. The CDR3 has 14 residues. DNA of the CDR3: TGTGCCACCAGTGATTTAAACGCCCCCTGGCTGCAGTTCTTC. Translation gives CATSDLNAPWLQFF.

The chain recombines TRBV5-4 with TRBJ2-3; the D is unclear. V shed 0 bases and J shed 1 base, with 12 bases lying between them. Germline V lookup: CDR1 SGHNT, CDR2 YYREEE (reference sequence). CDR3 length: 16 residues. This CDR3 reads CASSLEARHRTDTQYF. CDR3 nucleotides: TGTGCCAGCAGCTTGGAAGCCCGCCACCGCACAGATACGCAGTATTTT.

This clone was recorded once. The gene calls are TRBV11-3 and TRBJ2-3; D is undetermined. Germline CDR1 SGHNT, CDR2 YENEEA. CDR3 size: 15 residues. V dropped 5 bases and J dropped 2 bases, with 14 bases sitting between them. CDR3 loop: CASSPLRGVTDTQYF. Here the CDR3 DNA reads TGTGCCAGCAGCCCGCTCCGCGGAGTCACAGATACGCAGTATTTT.

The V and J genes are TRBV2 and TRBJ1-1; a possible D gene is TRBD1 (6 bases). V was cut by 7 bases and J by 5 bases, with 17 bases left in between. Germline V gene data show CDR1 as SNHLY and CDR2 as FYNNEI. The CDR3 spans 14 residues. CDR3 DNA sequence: TGTGCCAGCACCCCCGGGGGGGCCGATACTGAAGCTTTCTTT. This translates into CASTPGGADTEAFF.

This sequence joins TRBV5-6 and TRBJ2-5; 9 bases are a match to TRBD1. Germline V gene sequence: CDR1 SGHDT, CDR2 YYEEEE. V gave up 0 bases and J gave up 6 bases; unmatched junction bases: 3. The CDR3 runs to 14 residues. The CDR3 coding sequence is TGTGCCAGCAGCTTGGACAGGGGGCTAAAGACCCAGTACTTC. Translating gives CASSLDRGLKTQYF.

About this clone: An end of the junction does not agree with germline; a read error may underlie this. This CDR3 is CASSHLALSTGELFF. The DNA for the CDR3 is TGTGCTAGCAGCCACTTAGCCCTAAGCACCGGGGAGCTGTTTTTT. V and J are TRBV7-7 and TRBJ2-2; no clear D. The CDR3 contains 15 residues. Germline V lookup: CDR1 SSHAT, CDR2 FNYEAQ (reference sequence).